This T cell receptor (beta chain) was observed in a study of Ad26.COV2.S vaccination and SARS-CoV-2 variants. Study-wide context: By the intramuscular route, Ad26.COV2.S was given once, or twice 56 days apart. Study conclusions and caveats: Assessments of TCR breadth and depth may have underestimated the total T cell responses. A substantial breadth of spike-specific CD8+ and CD4+ T cell responses after vaccination has been reported.

Germline CDR1 MDHEN, CDR2 SYDVKM. CDR3 length: 13 amino acids. V gave up 7 bases and J gave up 7 bases; unmatched junction bases: 4. Described treatment: roughly 19 received Ad26.COV2.S at low or high dose, single or two shots; 5 received placebo; per-sample allocation not given. Samples came from day 63 after the first vaccine or placebo injection. For this clone: The target antigen is unknown.

Repertoires were generated with immunoSEQ multiplex PCR, while TCRdb's copy carries only in-frame clones and drops some. The table has about 350,000 clones, around 84% seen once. The chain carries TRBV28 and TRBJ2-4, with 10 bases fitting TRBD1. The source of this sequence is a person between 18 and 60 years old who received the Ad26.COV2.S COVID-19 vaccine or a placebo. The starting material was peripheral blood, obtained in a trial of Ad26.COV2.S vaccine versus placebo. The CDR3 reads CASTDRGQNIQYF. CDR3 DNA: TGTGCCAGCACTGACAGGGGGCAGAACATTCAGTACTTC.